A selection of T cell receptor beta chains follows, all from one sample in a study of graft-versus-host responses after intestinal transplantation. These receptors are not linked to any known antigen. TCRdb keeps only in-frame clones here, not all; method: immunoSEQ multiplex PCR. The sample shows some 86,000 clones, about 87% of them seen only once. Source: unstimulated CD4+ T cells sorted from spleen or lymph node cells, taken before transplant. Every receptor here comes from a human donor who was the organ donor for an intestinal transplant. The CDR3 runs from the conserved cysteine through the conserved F or W. Each record gives: D gene, J gene, clone size, V gene, CDR3 DNA, CDR3 protein. The D gene is left open where the match is weak. The size of a clone is reported for some rows only, either as once, few or many, or as a class for expanded clones.

.	TRBJ1-2	.	TRBV18	TGTGCCAGCTCACCTTCGGGGAACGATGACTATGGCTACACCTTC	CASSPSGNDDYGYTF
.	TRBJ1-2	few	TRBV2	TGTGCCAGCAGTGAAGAGGGGGGGCTCGACTATGGCTACACCTTC	CASSEEGGLDYGYTF
TRBD2	TRBJ2-1	.	TRBV5-1	TGCGCCAGCAGCCCGGGGGGGGACTACAATGAGCAGTTCTTC	CASSPGGDYNEQFF
.	TRBJ1-4	.	TRBV19	TGTGCCAGTAGTCCCATCCAATTCGAAAAACTGTTTTTT	CASSPIQFEKLFF
TRBD2	TRBJ2-1	.	TRBV10-3	TGTGCCATCAGTGGCCTAAGTAGCGGGGGGGTTTACAATGAGCAGTTCTTC	CAISGLSSGGVYNEQFF
.	TRBJ1-3	few	TRBV6-1	TGTGCCAGCAGGGAAACCGCGCCAGGCGAACCTGGAAACACCATATATTTT	CASRETAPGEPGNTIYF
TRBD2	TRBJ2-3	.	TRBV7-2	TGTGCCAGCAGCTTATTGGCGGGAGGGCAGTATTTT	CASSLLAGGQYF
TRBD2	TRBJ2-1	.	TRBV11-2	TGTGCCAGCAGCATCGGGACTAGCGGGGGATTCTACAATGAGCAGTTCTTC	CASSIGTSGGFYNEQFF
.	TRBJ2-5	.	TRBV11-3	TGTGCCAGCAGCTCCCAGGCAGGAAGCGAGACCCAGTACTTC	CASSSQAGSETQYF
.	TRBJ1-2	.	TRBV7-3	TGTGCCAGCAGCCCCGGGGGAGGCCTTTATGGCTACACCTTC	CASSPGGGLYGYTF
TRBD1	TRBJ2-7	.	TRBV11-1	TGTGCCAGCAGCGCGGACAGGGACGAGCAGTACTTC	CASSADRDEQYF
.	TRBJ2-5	.	TRBV5-1	TGCGCCAGCAGCTTTGGAGTCCAAGAGACCCAGTACTTC	CASSFGVQETQYF
TRBD2	TRBJ2-3	.	TRBV7-2	TGTGCCAGCAGCGCCAGGATGACTAGCTCCGATACGCAGTATTTT	CASSARMTSSDTQYF
TRBD2	TRBJ2-1	.	TRBV7-2	TGTGCCAGCAGCCGAGCTCCTAGCGGGGACTCCTACAATGAGCAGTTCTTC	CASSRAPSGDSYNEQFF
TRBD2	TRBJ2-2	.	TRBV14	TGTGCCAGCAGCCAAGTTCTAGCGGGGCATACCGGGGAGCTGTTTTTT	CASSQVLAGHTGELFF
TRBD1	TRBJ1-2	.	TRBV7-8	TGTGCCAGCAGCCCGATAGGACAGGGAAGGAATATATATGGCTACACCTTC	CASSPIGQGRNIYGYTF
.	TRBJ2-3	.	TRBV7-3	TGTGCCAGCAGCTTCGCTCGACTTGATACGCAGTATTTT	CASSFARLDTQYF
.	TRBJ1-1	.	TRBV5-4	TGTGCCAGCAGCCCCGGAGGTGCGGAGGGAGCTTTCTTT	CASSPGGAEGAFF
TRBD1	TRBJ1-2	.	TRBV28	TGTGCCAGCAGGCCCTTTGGGGACAGTTCTAACTATGGCTACACCTTC	CASRPFGDSSNYGYTF
TRBD1	TRBJ1-2	.	TRBV11-2	TGTGCCAGCAGCCGGGACAGGTTCTATGGCTACACCTTC	CASSRDRFYGYTF
.	TRBJ2-1	.	TRBV19	TGTGCCAGTAGTTTCTGGGGAGACCGGAACAATGAGCAGTTCTTC	CASSFWGDRNNEQFF
.	TRBJ1-3	.	TRBV7-3	TGTGCCAGCAGCTCTCAGGGAGGGACTGGAAACACCATATATTTT	CASSSQGGTGNTIYF
TRBD1	TRBJ2-7	.	TRBV18	TGTGCCAGCTCATTAGGGGGCCGAAGCTACGAGCAGTACTTC	CASSLGGRSYEQYF
.	TRBJ1-4	.	TRBV6-5	TGTGCCATTGGGGGCAGGTGGCAGGAAAAACTGTTTTTT	CAIGGRWQEKLFF
TRBD1	TRBJ1-5	.	TRBV19	TGTGCCAGTAGTATAGGCCAGGGGGCGAGTCAGCCCCAGCATTTT	CASSIGQGASQPQHF
.	TRBJ1-4	.	TRBV9	TGTGCCAGCAGCGGGGGGAGGGCAGGTGAAAAACTGTTTTTT	CASSGGRAGEKLFF
.	TRBJ2-2	.	TRBV7-3	TGTGCCAGCAGCTTAAAAGGCGGGAAGAACACCGGGGAGCTGTTTTTT	CASSLKGGKNTGELFF